This T cell receptor (beta chain) emerged from a study of cytomegalovirus exposure and HLA in healthy donors. PCR amplification relied on 60 Vbeta primers (plus 13 Jbeta primers). In the original analysis: It was a later analysis that counted about 80 million unique TCR beta chains, of which some 9.9 million were shared. TCRdb's table, derived via immunoSEQ multiplex PCR, lists solely in-frame clones and lacks some. For V, J and clone size, that table is used; D and trimming come from the DNA. The data show about 240,000 clones, about four fifths seen once. The V gene's germline CDR1 is SGHTA and CDR2 FQGTGA. There are 16 residues in the CDR3. V lost 4 bases and J 6 bases, leaving 18 bases between the germline ends. In regard to this clone: The antigen is unknown.

Notes on the study in general: A later analysis found that most CMV-associated TCR beta chains appeared HLA-restricted. Later, an analysis showed that TCR beta chains associated with HLA were more clonally expanded than others that were equally common. Most TCR sequences showed up rarely, but some public TCRs showed up in many donors.

This sequence joins TRBV7-3 and TRBJ2-2, with D unresolved. This sequence was found in a woman in her thirties or forties in good health and CMV-seropositive. The sequencing sample was made of PBMCs. The CDR3, as DNA: TGTGCCAGCAGCTACCACGGTCCGGGTACGGCCGGGGAGCTGTTTTTT. This codes for CASSYHGPGTAGELFF.